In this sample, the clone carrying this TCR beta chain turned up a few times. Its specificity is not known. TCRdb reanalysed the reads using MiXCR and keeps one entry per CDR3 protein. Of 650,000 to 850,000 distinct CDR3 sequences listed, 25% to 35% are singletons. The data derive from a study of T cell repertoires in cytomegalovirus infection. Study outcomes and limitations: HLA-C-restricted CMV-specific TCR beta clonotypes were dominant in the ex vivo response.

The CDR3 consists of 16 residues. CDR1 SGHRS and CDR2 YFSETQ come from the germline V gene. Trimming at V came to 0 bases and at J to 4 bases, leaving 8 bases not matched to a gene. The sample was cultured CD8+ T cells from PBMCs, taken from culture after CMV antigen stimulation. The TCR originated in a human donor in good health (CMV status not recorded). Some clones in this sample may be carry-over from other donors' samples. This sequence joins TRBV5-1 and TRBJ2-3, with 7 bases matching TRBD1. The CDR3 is CASSLARAGGPDTQYF. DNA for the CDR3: TGCGCCAGCAGCTTGGCCAGGGCAGGGGGTCCAGATACGCAGTATTTT.